Described below is a single T cell receptor (beta chain) sequence and its context. Its antigen remains unidentified. The sample belongs to a study of CD4 T cells in relation to SARS-CoV-2 and coronaviruses. The wider study: PBMCs were cultured with antigen for roughly 10 days before TCR beta sequencing. Controls used an HIV-1 Nef peptide pool or no peptide.

CD4+ T cells from unexposed donors were obtained before the COVID-19 pandemic (2011-2018). The cells were cultured for about ten days before CD4+ T cells were isolated. Testing used SARS-CoV-2 S/N and four cold-coronavirus spikes on unexposed-donor CD4+ T cells, cells permitting. CDR1 and CDR2 from the germline V gene are SGHDT and YYEEEE. Germline trimming cut 4 bases from V and 3 bases from J; bases unmatched to any gene: 7. The CDR3 has 14 residues. Profiling relied on immunoSEQ multiplex PCR, and the TCRdb table lists in-frame clones only, not all of them. The sample comprises approximately 16,000 clones, about 78% of which are singletons, and around 9.7% rests with the top ten.

This TCR derives from a human donor in good health. This chain joins TRBV5-6 and TRBJ2-7; 7 nucleotides line up with TRBD1. Sequences were obtained from CD4+ T cells from PBMCs, cultured in vitro. This CDR3 is CASSAQGPSYEQYF. In DNA form, the CDR3 reads TGTGCCAGCAGCGCACAGGGGCCCAGCTACGAGCAGTACTTC.